This TCR beta chain was identified during a study of blood T cell repertoires in COVID-19. Study-level information: Acute and convalescent COVID-19 samples came from the United States, Italy and Spain.

Here immunoSEQ multiplex PCR was the method, and the copy in TCRdb shows in-frame clones only, minus some. The sample consists of about 250,000 clones, about 90% of them appearing once. The V and J ends lost 5 bases and 3 bases respectively, with 13 bases between them. CDR3 size: 15 residues. Germline V CDR1 and CDR2: SGHVS, FNYEAQ. Participants' own reports of clinical history determined their cohort assignment. During the 2 weeks before they entered the study, exposed participants had met someone with a PCR-confirmed or clinician-diagnosed COVID-19 case. Sequencing was performed on PBMCs or T cells enriched from blood (not recorded which). The TCR comes from a woman in her thirties or forties who had been exposed to COVID-19. V gene TRBV7-6 combines with J gene TRBJ1-4; D remains unclear. This chain's CDR3 is CASSTTHEANEKLFF. The CDR3 DNA reads as TGTGCCAGCAGCACAACTCACGAGGCTAATGAAAAACTGTTTTTT. The variable domain in full, with the rest retrieved from reference TRBV7-6 and TRBJ1-4, is GAGVSQSPRYKVTKRGQDVALRCDPISGHVSLYWYRQALGQGPEFLTYFNYEAQQDKSGLPNDRFSAERPEGSISTLTIQRTEQRDSAMYRCASSTTHEANEKLFFGSGTQLSVL.